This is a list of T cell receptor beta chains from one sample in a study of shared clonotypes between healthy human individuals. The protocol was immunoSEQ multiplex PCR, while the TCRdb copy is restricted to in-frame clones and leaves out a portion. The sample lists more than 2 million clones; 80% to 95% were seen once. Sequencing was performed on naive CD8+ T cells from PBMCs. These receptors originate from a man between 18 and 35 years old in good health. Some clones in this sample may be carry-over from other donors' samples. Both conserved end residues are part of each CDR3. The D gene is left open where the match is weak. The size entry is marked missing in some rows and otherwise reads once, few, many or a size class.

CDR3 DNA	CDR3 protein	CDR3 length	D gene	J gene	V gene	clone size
TGTGCCAGCAGTTTATCTCTGGGGGCTGCCTCCTACGAGCAGTACTTC	CASSLSLGAASYEQYF	16	NA	TRBJ2-7	TRBV28	NA
TGTGCTAGTGGTTTTGGGACTAGCACAGATACGCAGTATTTT	CASGFGTSTDTQYF	14	NA	TRBJ2-3	TRBV12-5	NA
TGTGCCGCCAAGGGGACGGGTTCCTACAATGAGCAGTTCTTC	CAAKGTGSYNEQFF	14	NA	TRBJ2-1	TRBV28	NA
TGTGCCAGCAGCACAGGGGGTTATGGCTACACCTTC	CASSTGGYGYTF	12	TRBD1	TRBJ1-2	TRBV27	once
TGTGCCAGCAGCCGGTCCAGCGGGAGTCGGAATGAGCAGTTCTTC	CASSRSSGSRNEQFF	15	TRBD2	TRBJ2-1	TRBV28	NA
TGTGCCAGCAGTTTGCGGCATTCCACAGATACGCAGTATTTT	CASSLRHSTDTQYF	14	NA	TRBJ2-3	TRBV27	NA
TGTGCCAGCAGCCTGGGACAGGGTGTATCTGGGGCCAACGTCCTGACTTTC	CASSLGQGVSGANVLTF	17	TRBD1	TRBJ2-6	TRBV5-6	NA
TGTGCCAGCAGCTCCTGGACGGGCACTGAAGCTTTCTTT	CASSSWTGTEAFF	13	NA	TRBJ1-1	TRBV13	NA
TGTGCCAGCAGTTCTCACCTCACAACGGGACTAGCGGGACGGGGACCCTCCTACAATGAGCAGTTCTTC	CASSSHLTTGLAGRGPSYNEQFF	23	TRBD2	TRBJ2-1	TRBV28	once
TGTGCCAGCAGCGTAGGCTCACGTTTCACAGATACGCAGTATTTT	CASSVGSRFTDTQYF	15	NA	TRBJ2-3	TRBV9	NA
TGTGCCAGTACCTACAGCGTCCTTAACTATGGCTACACCTTC	CASTYSVLNYGYTF	14	NA	TRBJ1-2	TRBV19	NA
TGTGCCAGTAGTATCTCCAGGGGCGGTACCGGGGAGCTGTTTTTT	CASSISRGGTGELFF	15	NA	TRBJ2-2	TRBV19	NA
TGTGCCAGCAGCGGACCTGGAGGAGAAGGTACTGAGCAGTTCTTC	CASSGPGGEGTEQFF	15	NA	TRBJ2-1	TRBV9	NA
TGTGCCAGCACCTCCACCTCCCGGGACAGAGCCTACGAGCAGTACTTC	CASTSTSRDRAYEQYF	16	TRBD1	TRBJ2-7	TRBV28	NA
TGTGCCAGCAGCCAGGGTTTTGACTATGGCTACACCTTC	CASSQGFDYGYTF	13	NA	TRBJ1-2	TRBV4-2	few
TGTGCCAGCAGTTGGGGCGGGAGAGTTTCCTACAATGAGCAGTTCTTC	CASSWGGRVSYNEQFF	16	TRBD2	TRBJ2-1	TRBV7-2	NA
TGCGCCAGCAGCTTGGCTAGCAATGAGCAGTTCTTC	CASSLASNEQFF	12	NA	TRBJ2-1	TRBV5-1	once
TGTGCCAGCAGTTTGTTCGCCGGGGAGCTGTTTTTT	CASSLFAGELFF	12	NA	TRBJ2-2	TRBV27	NA
TGTGCCAGCAGTTTAATGGCAGGGTATGGCTACACCTTC	CASSLMAGYGYTF	13	NA	TRBJ1-2	TRBV27	NA
TGTGCCAGCAGCCCCCAGGTAGTAGCGGGATGGAATGAGCAGTTCTTC	CASSPQVVAGWNEQFF	16	TRBD2	TRBJ2-1	TRBV28	NA
TGTGCCAGCAGTGATCTTTGGCTAGCGGGAGAAGAGACCCAGTACTTC	CASSDLWLAGEETQYF	16	TRBD2	TRBJ2-5	TRBV2	NA
TGCAGCGTTTCCGGACCCGACTCCTACGAGCAGTACTTC	CSVSGPDSYEQYF	13	NA	TRBJ2-7	TRBV29-1	NA
TGCGCCAGCAGCCGCCTTTTTAGCGGGAGAGTCGATGAGCAGTTCTTC	CASSRLFSGRVDEQFF	16	TRBD2	TRBJ2-1	TRBV4-1	NA
TGCAGCGTTGAAGCGGGCTTCCGTCCTGAAGCTTTCTTT	CSVEAGFRPEAFF	13	NA	TRBJ1-1	TRBV29-1	NA
TGTGCCAGTACCTCCGGACCGTTTAACTATGGCTACACCTTC	CASTSGPFNYGYTF	14	NA	TRBJ1-2	TRBV19	NA
TGCGCCAGCAGCCAAGATGGGCAGGCTTGGAACACTGAAGCTTTCTTT	CASSQDGQAWNTEAFF	16	NA	TRBJ1-1	TRBV4-1	NA
TGTGCCAGCAGTTCCCGCCGGGACAGATACAATGAGCAGTTCTTC	CASSSRRDRYNEQFF	15	TRBD1	TRBJ2-1	TRBV28	NA
TGTGCCAGCAGTTATATTGCCCGGGGACAGCCCCAGCATTTT	CASSYIARGQPQHF	14	NA	TRBJ1-5	TRBV6-5	NA
TGTGCCAGCAGCCCCAAGGCTGTCTACCAGTCGAGCTCCTACGAGCAGTACTTC	CASSPKAVYQSSSYEQYF	18	NA	TRBJ2-7	TRBV14	NA
TGCGCCAGCAGCCAAGATCCAGAAAGCAATCAGCCCCAGCATTTT	CASSQDPESNQPQHF	15	NA	TRBJ1-5	TRBV4-3	few
TGTGCCAGCAGTCCAAGAACAGGGAACCCTAACTATGGCTACACCTTC	CASSPRTGNPNYGYTF	16	NA	TRBJ1-2	TRBV27	NA
TGTGCCAGCAGCTCTCGACTAGCGGGAATCCCCGGGGAGCTGTTTTTT	CASSSRLAGIPGELFF	16	TRBD2	TRBJ2-2	TRBV7-9	NA
TGTGCCATCAGTGAACTGGGGGATCCAGATACGCAGTATTTT	CAISELGDPDTQYF	14	NA	TRBJ2-3	TRBV10-3	NA
TGTGCCAGCAGCCAAACGGACAGGGGGCGGCACGAGCAGTACTTC	CASSQTDRGRHEQYF	15	TRBD1	TRBJ2-7	TRBV28	once
TGTGCCAGCAGTGAAGCGGAAAGGGGTACGGCCCAGCATTTT	CASSEAERGTAQHF	14	NA	TRBJ1-5	TRBV6-1	NA
TGTGCCAGCAGTTCCTACGGGACAACCCCGTCTCCAGATACGCAGTATTTT	CASSSYGTTPSPDTQYF	17	NA	TRBJ2-3	TRBV28	NA
TGTGCCAGCAGCCCACTATGGGGTGGCGAGCAGTACTTC	CASSPLWGGEQYF	13	NA	TRBJ2-7	TRBV7-6	NA
TGTGCCAGTACCTATCGACAGTCCAATCAGCCCCAGCATTTT	CASTYRQSNQPQHF	14	NA	TRBJ1-5	TRBV19	NA
TGTGCCAGCAGCCAAGCTACAGGCTGGGGGGATGGCTACACCTTC	CASSQATGWGDGYTF	15	NA	TRBJ1-2	TRBV7-9	NA
TGCAGCGTTGCAACGTCGGGACAGTCGGAAGAGACCCAGTACTTC	CSVATSGQSEETQYF	15	TRBD1	TRBJ2-5	TRBV29-1	NA
TGCGCCAGCAGTTCCGAACCGAACACCGGGGAGCTGTTTTTT	CASSSEPNTGELFF	14	NA	TRBJ2-2	TRBV5-1	NA
TGTGCCAGTAGTTCCAGGGGGCGAGAGACTGAAGCTTTCTTT	CASSSRGRETEAFF	14	TRBD1	TRBJ1-1	TRBV19	NA
TGCGCCAGCAGCAAATCTAGAGCCCAAGAGACCCAGTACTTC	CASSKSRAQETQYF	14	NA	TRBJ2-5	TRBV4-3	once
TGTGCCACCAGCGTGGACAATGAGCAGTTCTTC	CATSVDNEQFF	11	NA	TRBJ2-1	TRBV15	NA
TGCGCCAGCAGCCAAGACTCTGAAGGAGGGTTTCTTCAAGAGACCCAGTACTTC	CASSQDSEGGFLQETQYF	18	NA	TRBJ2-5	TRBV4-1	NA
TGTGCCAGCAGTTTAAGCACAGCACTAGCGGGGGTTCAGGATACGCAGTATTTT	CASSLSTALAGVQDTQYF	18	TRBD2	TRBJ2-3	TRBV28	NA
TGTGCCAGCAGCCTCGGCCAGGGTCCTGAGCAGTTCTTC	CASSLGQGPEQFF	13	NA	TRBJ2-1	TRBV28	NA
TGCGCCAGCAGTCGGGACCGGGGACAGGCGGAAGAGTACGAGCAGTACTTC	CASSRDRGQAEEYEQYF	17	TRBD1	TRBJ2-7	TRBV5-1	NA
TGTGCCAGTCGACAGGCCAGCTCCTACGAGCAGTACTTC	CASRQASSYEQYF	13	NA	TRBJ2-7	TRBV19	once
TGCGCCAGCAGCCACCCGAGGGGGGAGACCCAGTACTTC	CASSHPRGETQYF	13	NA	TRBJ2-5	TRBV4-1	NA